What follows are 15 T cell receptor beta chains derived from one specimen sequenced in a study of immune heterogeneity within non-small cell lung tumors. A multiplex PCR containing 32 V primers and 13 J primers was used to amplify TCR beta CDR3. TCRdb reprocessed the multiplex PCR reads with MiXCR, giving one entry per CDR3 protein. Of 9,500 to 11,000 distinct CDR3 sequences listed, approximately 21% are singletons. Template input was genomic DNA from bulk tumor (around 630 ng per sample). Surgical sampling yielded several biopsies per primary tumor (spaced far apart). Before undergoing curative surgery, patients had newly diagnosed non-small cell lung cancer that was untreated. The specimen was lung tumor tissue. All receptors come from a man aged 55 to 70 with non-small cell lung cancer.

This clonotype came up many times. V and J are TRBV28 and TRBJ2-7; TRBD2 might be the D (5 bases). The V and J ends lost 3 bases and 0 bases respectively, with 9 bases between them. Germline V lookup: CDR1 MDHEN, CDR2 SYDVKM. The CDR3 is 14 residues long. CDR3 residues: CASSFWRASYEQYF. For the CDR3, the DNA is TGTGCCAGCAGTTTTTGGCGGGCCTCCTACGAGCAGTACTTC. Full variable domain (rest looked up from reference TRBV28 and TRBJ2-7): DVKVTQSSRYLVKRTGEKVFLECVQDMDHENMFWYRQDPGLGLRLIYFSYDVKMKEKGDIPEGYSVSREKKERFSLILESASTNQTSMYLCASSFWRASYEQYFGPGTRLTVT.

This clonotype has a handful of counts. The chain employs TRBV19 and TRBJ1-4; D ambiguous. The CDR3 spans 14 residues. The V end was cut by 10 bases, the J end by 10 bases, with 22 bases between. Per the germline V gene, CDR1 is LNHDA and CDR2 is SQIVND (reference sequence). The DNA of the CDR3 is TGTGCCACTACCGTAGACCCCAGGAGGTCAAAACTGTTTTTT. Its protein product is CATTVDPRRSKLFF.

In the case of this clonotype: An end of the junction differs from the germline gene, which may be a read error. CDR3 DNA: TGTGCCAGTAGTATTTCCCATGAGCACTTCTTC. Protein: CASSISHEHFF. The chain employs TRBV19 and TRBJ2-1, with no clear D. In germline, CDR1 is LNHDA, CDR2 SQIVND (reference sequence). The length of the CDR3 is 11 residues.

The rearrangement uses TRBV7-2 and TRBJ2-3, with TRBD2 identical over 8 bases. V lost 8 bases, J lost 2 bases, and 12 bases stayed unmatched. CDR3 size: 16 residues. Looked up from germline, CDR1 is SGHTA and CDR2 is FQGNSA. CDR3 nucleotide sequence: TGTGCCAGCCGAGAAAGGTCCGGGAGGGACACAGATACGCAGTATTTT. Its translation is CASRERSGRDTDTQYF.

The chain combines TRBV5-1 with TRBJ2-3; a weak D match, TRBD1 (6 bases). The CDR3 loop spans 14 amino acids. Looked up from germline, CDR1 is SGHRS and CDR2 is YFSETQ. Trimming stripped 4 bases from V and 5 bases from J, with 14 bases between. The CDR3: CASSLGQSGDTQYF. The CDR3 nucleotides are TGCGCCAGCAGCCTTGGACAGTCCGGAGATACGCAGTATTTT. The full variable domain, rest sourced from reference TRBV5-1 and TRBJ2-3, is KAGVTQTPRYLIKTRGQQVTLSCSPISGHRSVSWYQQTPGQGLQFLFEYFSETQRNKGNFPGRFSGRQFSNSRSEMNVSTLELGDSALYLCASSLGQSGDTQYFGPGTRLTVL.

The chain recombines TRBV10-3 with TRBJ2-7; 11 bases are a match to TRBD1. Germline lookup yields CDR1 ENHRY and CDR2 SYGVKD. V lost 8 bases and J lost 0; bases outside the gene matches: 0. This CDR3 has 13 amino acids. The CDR3 sequence is CAIGTGGSYEQYF. DNA of the CDR3: TGTGCCATCGGGACAGGGGGCTCCTACGAGCAGTACTTC.

In this sample, this clonotype turned up a few times. This chain joins TRBV6-1 and TRBJ2-5, with 9 bases fitting TRBD1. Germline CDR1 reads MNHNS; CDR2 reads SASEGT. Germline trimming cut 0 bases from V and 5 bases from J; bases unmatched to any gene: 7. CDR3 size: 16 residues. The CDR3 sequence is CASSEASGQGWETQYF. CDR3 DNA sequence: TGTGCCAGCAGTGAAGCCTCCGGACAGGGGTGGGAGACCCAGTACTTC.

This clonotype has a handful of counts. The chain couples TRBV3-1 to TRBJ2-7; D is unclear. Germline-derived CDR1 and CDR2 are LGHDT and YNNKEL (reference sequence). This CDR3 has 14 residues. The V gene lost 3 bases and the J gene lost 5 bases, with 14 bases spanning the gap. The CDR3 sequence: CASSHPRGGHEQYF. In DNA form, the CDR3 reads TGTGCCAGCAGCCACCCCCGTGGCGGCCACGAGCAGTACTTC.

By share of the sample, this clonotype is medium-sized. The chain joins TRBV20-1 to TRBJ2-7, with D unresolved. The V gene lost 0 bases and the J gene lost 3 bases, with 9 bases spanning the gap. The germline V gene has CDR1 DFQATT and CDR2 SNEGSKA (reference sequence). The CDR3 runs 13 residues. For the CDR3, the DNA is TGCAGTGCTAGAGATAGACGGCTCTACGAGCAGTACTTC. Protein sequence: CSARDRRLYEQYF.

CDR3 amino acids: CASSPGGASEQYF. Written as DNA, the CDR3 is TGTGCCAGTAGCCCGGGTGGGGCGAGTGAGCAGTACTTC. The chain combines TRBV19 with TRBJ2-7, with D possibly being TRBD1 (5 bases). This CDR3 region has 13 residues. V was shortened by 6 bases and J by 7 bases, with 16 bases between the two germline ends. Per germline, CDR1 LNHDA and CDR2 SQIVND (reference sequence).

This chain connects TRBV7-3 to TRBJ2-7, with a tentative D call TRBD2 (6 bases). Between the trimmed V and J ends, which lost 4 bases and 4 bases, there was a span of 17 bases. Germline V gives CDR1 SGHTA, CDR2 FQGTGA. The CDR3 has 15 amino acids. The chain's CDR3 is CASSSLTVGRYEQYF. CDR3 coding DNA: TGTGCCAGCAGCTCCCTGACGGTAGGGAGGTACGAGCAGTACTTC.

This clonotype is medium-sized within its sample. The chain combines TRBV30 with TRBJ1-1; TRBD1 might be the D (5 bases). The germline V gene encodes CDR1 GTSNPN and CDR2 SVGIG (reference sequence). V lost 3 bases and J lost 12, with 17 bases in between. The CDR3 spans 12 residues. CDR3 bases: TGTGCCTGGAGGCGGGACGCTCCCCAGACTTTCTTT. It translates to CAWRRDAPQTFF. Full variable domain (missing parts from reference TRBV30 and TRBJ1-1): SQTIHQWPATLVQPVGSPLSLECTVEGTSNPNLYWYRQAAGRGLQLLFYSVGIGQISSEVPQNLSASRPQDRQFILSSKKLLLSDSGFYLCAWRRDAPQTFFGQGTRLTVV.

Judged by abundance, this clonotype is medium-sized. This rearrangement joins TRBV6-1 to TRBJ1-3; TRBD1 aligns across 10 bases. Germline trimming cut 6 bases from V and 0 bases from J; bases unmatched to any gene: 5. CDR3 size: 16 residues. Per the germline V gene, CDR1 is MNHNS and CDR2 is SASEGT. The CDR3 loop is CASRGTGADSGNTIYF. CDR3 in DNA: TGTGCCAGCAGAGGGACAGGGGCCGACTCTGGAAACACCATATATTTT.

By proportion, this clonotype is medium-sized (0.01 to 0.1%). CDR3 nucleotides: TGTGCCAGCAGTTTATTCGGACAGGGCACTGATGGCTACACCTTC. This sequence encodes CASSLFGQGTDGYTF. This rearrangement joins TRBV27 to TRBJ1-2; TRBD1 matches 8 bases. This CDR3 comprises 15 residues. V shed 1 base and J 6 bases; nucleotides not matched to a gene: 7. Germline V gene data show CDR1 as MNHEY and CDR2 as SMNVEV (reference sequence).

This clonotype occurred many times. The chain combines TRBV28 with TRBJ1-5; no clear D gene. Trimming cost V 8 bases and J 5 bases, with 10 bases left between them. Germline loops: CDR1 MDHEN, CDR2 SYDVKM. The CDR3 consists of 12 residues. CDR3 protein: CASEREYQPQHF. CDR3 sequence (DNA): TGTGCCAGCGAGAGGGAATATCAGCCCCAGCATTTT. The full variable domain, with the rest looked up from reference TRBV28 and TRBJ1-5, is DVKVTQSSRYLVKRTGEKVFLECVQDMDHENMFWYRQDPGLGLRLIYFSYDVKMKEKGDIPEGYSVSREKKERFSLILESASTNQTSMYLCASEREYQPQHFGDGTRLSIL.